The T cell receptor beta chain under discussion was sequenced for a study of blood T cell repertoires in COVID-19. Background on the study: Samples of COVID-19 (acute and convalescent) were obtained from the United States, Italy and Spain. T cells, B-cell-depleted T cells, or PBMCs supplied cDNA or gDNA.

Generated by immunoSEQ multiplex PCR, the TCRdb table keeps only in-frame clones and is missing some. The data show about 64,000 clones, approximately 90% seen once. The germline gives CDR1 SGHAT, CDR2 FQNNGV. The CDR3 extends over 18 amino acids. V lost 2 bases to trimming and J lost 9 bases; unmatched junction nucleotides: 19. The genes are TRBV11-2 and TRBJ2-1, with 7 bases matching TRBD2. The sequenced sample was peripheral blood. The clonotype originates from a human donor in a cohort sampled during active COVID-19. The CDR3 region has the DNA TGTGCCAGCAGCTTACGGGGCGACGGTAGTGGGAGGGCAAGTGAGCAGTTCTTC. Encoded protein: CASSLRGDGSGRASEQFF.